One sample yielded the 23 T cell receptor beta chains listed below, sequenced in a study of CD8 T cells in ankylosing spondylitis. Each CDR3 protein is one row after TCRdb ran MiXCR on the 5' RACE reads. The data contain about 240,000 distinct CDR3 sequences, roughly a tenth of them singletons. Sequencing input: blood, either unsorted or a sorted T cell fraction (not recorded which). These receptors were collected from a male donor with ankylosing spondylitis or in good health (not recorded which).

This clonotype was seen at least ten times. J is TRBJ1-2 and V is TRBV6-1, with a weak D call TRBD1 (5 bases). V gave up 9 bases and J gave up 4 bases, with 12 bases separating them. The V gene's germline CDR1 is MNHNS and CDR2 SASEGT. The CDR3 is made up of 12 amino acids. CDR3 region: CARQDNAYGYTF. In nucleotides, the CDR3 is TGTGCCAGGCAGGACAACGCCTATGGCTACACCTTC.

This clonotype was counted many times. This chain joins TRBV20-1 and TRBJ2-3, with no clear D. The V gene's germline CDR1 is DFQATT and CDR2 SNEGSKA (reference sequence). The germline V and J ends were trimmed by 6 bases and 7 bases, with 11 bases remaining between them. This CDR3 comprises 11 residues. The CDR3 spells CSAFGRNTQYF. The DNA of the CDR3 is TGCAGTGCCTTTGGAAGAAATACGCAGTATTTT.

This clonotype was recorded at least ten times. This rearrangement joins TRBV2 to TRBJ2-7; possibly TRBD1 for D (6 bases). Per germline, CDR1 SNHLY and CDR2 FYNNEI. This CDR3 is built from 15 residues. The V end was cut by 6 bases, the J end by 2 bases, with 17 bases between. The CDR3 DNA sequence: TGTGCCAGCAGCGTATCAGGACAGAGCCCCTACGAGCAGTACTTC. Translated, it gives CASSVSGQSPYEQYF.

A few counts support this clonotype. This chain links TRBV5-1 with TRBJ2-2; maybe TRBD2 (6 bases). This CDR3 region has 16 residues. Germline V gives CDR1 SGHRS, CDR2 YFSETQ. The ends were cut back, 0 bases at V and 6 bases at J, with 15 bases in the middle. CDR3 protein: CASSLGGAPSAGELFF. CDR3 bases: TGCGCCAGCAGCTTGGGCGGGGCCCCGTCTGCCGGGGAGCTGTTTTTT.

This clonotype came up many times. The chain uses TRBV5-1 and TRBJ2-7; 8 bases fit TRBD1. The junction had 9 bases not matched to a gene; V was cut back by 4 bases and J by 3 bases. The CDR3 covers 15 residues. Germline V lookup: CDR1 SGHRS, CDR2 YFSETQ. This CDR3 is CASSRGTGSYYEQYF. As DNA, the CDR3 is TGCGCCAGCAGCAGGGGGACAGGCTCCTACTACGAGCAGTACTTC.

This chain joins TRBV5-6 and TRBJ2-2; D is undetermined. Per germline, CDR1 SGHDT and CDR2 YYEEEE. Trimming took off 4 bases at V and 1 base at J, with 8 bases between the two ends. The CDR3 is 14 amino acids. The CDR3 loop reads CASSRPMNTGELFF. The CDR3 DNA reads as TGTGCCAGCAGCCGACCGATGAACACCGGGGAGCTGTTTTTT. The full variable domain, in which reference TRBV5-6 and TRBJ2-2 provide the parts outside the CDR3, is DAGVTQSPTHLIKTRGQQVTLRCSPKSGHDTVSWYQQALGQGPQFIFQYYEEEERQRGNFPDRFSGHQFPNYSSELNVNALLLGDSALYLCASSRPMNTGELFFGEGSRLTVL.

J is TRBJ1-1 and V is TRBV5-4, with 10 bases lining up with TRBD1. The ends lost 4 bases at V and 3 bases at J; junction bases unmatched: 9. This CDR3 spans 16 amino acids. Germline V lookup: CDR1 SGHNT, CDR2 YYREEE (reference sequence). CDR3 DNA: TGTGCCAGCAGCCCGCTGACGGGGACAGGGGACACTGAAGCTTTCTTT. Translated, it gives CASSPLTGTGDTEAFF. The full variable domain, with the rest looked up from reference TRBV5-4 and TRBJ1-1, is ETGVTQSPTHLIKTRGQQVTLRCSSQSGHNTVSWYQQALGQGPQFIFQYYREEENGRGNFPPRFSGLQFPNYSSELNVNALELDDSALYLCASSPLTGTGDTEAFFGQGTRLTVV.

Regarding this clonotype: The junction does not match germline at one end; this may be a read error. V and J are TRBV7-9 and TRBJ2-2; either TRBD1 or TRBD2 may fit D (5 bases each). CDR3 length equals 14 residues. Germline V lookup: CDR1 SEHNR, CDR2 FQNEAQ (reference sequence). The CDR3 region is CASSLGTFTGALFF. As DNA, the CDR3 is TGTGCCAGCAGCCTGGGAACCTTCACCGGGGCGCTGTTTTTT.

A few counts support this clonotype. The V call is TRBV3-1, the J call TRBJ2-3, with TRBD2 matching 9 bases. There are 15 residues in the CDR3. Germline trimming cut 5 bases from V and 0 bases from J; bases unmatched to any gene: 3. The germline gives CDR1 LGHDT, CDR2 YNNKEL (reference sequence). CDR3 in amino acids: CASSTSGWSTDTQYF. CDR3 DNA sequence: TGTGCCAGCAGCACTAGCGGGTGGAGCACAGATACGCAGTATTTT.

This chain uses TRBV12-3 or TRBV12-4 with TRBJ1-5; TRBD1 might be the D (6 bases). The CDR3 is made up of 13 amino acids. Trimming removed 7 bases at V and 5 bases at J, with 12 bases between. The CDR3 reads CASTGGLDQPQHF. The CDR3 nucleotides read TGTGCCAGCACCGGGGGGCTCGATCAGCCCCAGCATTTT.

This clonotype was detected ten times or more. This rearrangement joins TRBV20-1 to TRBJ2-1, with D possibly being TRBD1 or TRBD2 (5 bases each). V was trimmed by 3 bases and J by 8 bases, leaving 14 bases between them. CDR3 length: 13 amino acids. Per the germline V gene, CDR1 is DFQATT and CDR2 is SNEGSKA (reference sequence). CDR3 in amino acids: CSASLAGAHEQFF. The DNA of the CDR3 is TGCAGTGCTAGTCTGGCCGGGGCCCATGAGCAGTTCTTC.

V is TRBV4-2 and J is TRBJ2-7, with TRBD2 matching over 7 bases. CDR3 length: 16 residues. Unmatched junction bases numbered 6, after V lost 0 bases and J lost 1 base. Germline V gene data show CDR1 as LGHNA and CDR2 as YNFKEQ. Here the CDR3 reads CASSQDSSGYSYEQYF. CDR3 in DNA: TGTGCCAGCAGCCAAGATAGTAGCGGGTATTCCTACGAGCAGTACTTC.

V usage is TRBV2 and J usage is TRBJ1-2; weak D call: TRBD1 (5 bases). This CDR3 region has 13 residues. Trimming removed 8 bases from V and 5 bases from J, with 15 bases in between. In germline, CDR1 is SNHLY, CDR2 FYNNEI. The DNA of the CDR3 is TGTGCCAGCGGCGACCCGACAGAATATGGCTACACCTTC. Translation: CASGDPTEYGYTF. Combining the CDR3 with reference TRBV2 and TRBJ1-2 gives the whole variable domain EPEVTQTPSHQVTQMGQEVILRCVPISNHLYFYWYRQILGQKVEFLVSFYNNEISEKSEIFDDQFSVERPDGSNFTLKIRSTKLEDSAMYFCASGDPTEYGYTFGSGTRLTVV.

The table lists this clonotype with many counts. V gene TRBV14 combines with J gene TRBJ1-1, with D unclear. The V and J ends lost 3 bases and 8 bases respectively, with 7 bases between them. Germline V gene lookup returns CDR1 SGHDN and CDR2 FVKESK. The CDR3 contains 11 residues. The CDR3 sequence: CASSHEAEAFF. The DNA for the CDR3 is TGTGCCAGCAGCCATGAGGCAGAAGCTTTCTTT.

This clonotype has at least ten counts. This chain joins TRBV10-3 and TRBJ2-1; possibly TRBD2 for D (6 bases). Germline V gene sequence: CDR1 ENHRY, CDR2 SYGVKD. V was cut by 8 bases and J by 4 bases, with 18 bases left in between. This CDR3 comprises 15 residues. CDR3 in DNA: TGTGCCATCGCTGTTAGCGGTAACTCTTACAATGAGCAGTTCTTC. Residues: CAIAVSGNSYNEQFF.

The sample holds many counts of this clonotype. The gene calls are TRBV15 and TRBJ2-1; TRBD1 matches at 8 bases. Germline lookup yields CDR1 LNHNV and CDR2 YYDKDF (reference sequence). This CDR3 has 14 residues. Trimming at V came to 4 bases and at J to 7 bases, leaving 6 bases not matched to a gene. This chain's CDR3 is CATSTRDRTNEQFF. In DNA form, the CDR3 reads TGTGCCACCAGCACACGGGACAGGACAAATGAGCAGTTCTTC.

This clonotype has at least ten counts. The rearrangement links TRBV5-1 to TRBJ2-7; D gene ambiguous. V lost 2 bases to trimming and J lost 4 bases, with 7 bases between them. The length of the CDR3 is 12 residues. Per the germline V gene, CDR1 is SGHRS and CDR2 is YFSETQ. The chain's CDR3 is CASSLHEYEQYF. The CDR3 nucleotides read TGCGCCAGCAGCTTACACGAATACGAGCAGTACTTC.

The chain links TRBV20-1 to TRBJ1-2; no firm D call. The CDR3 runs 14 residues. Trimming took 0 bases from V and 4 from J, leaving 12 bases between them. The germline V gene encodes CDR1 DFQATT and CDR2 SNEGSKA (reference sequence). The CDR3 reads CSARESDAAYGYTF. Written as DNA, the CDR3 is TGCAGTGCTAGAGAGTCAGACGCGGCCTATGGCTACACCTTC.

This clonotype was seen at least ten times. V usage is TRBV5-5 and J usage is TRBJ1-1; D is uncertain. CDR1 is SGHKS and CDR2 is YYEKEE in the germline V gene (reference sequence). V was trimmed by 0 bases and J by 0 bases, leaving 9 bases between them. This CDR3 spans 15 amino acids. The CDR3 DNA reads as TGTGCCAGCAGCTTGGTTCAGACCCTGAACACTGAAGCTTTCTTT. This translates into CASSLVQTLNTEAFF. Supplemented by reference TRBV5-5 and TRBJ1-1, the full variable domain reads DAGVTQSPTHLIKTRGQQVTLRCSPISGHKSVSWYQQVLGQGPQFIFQYYEKEERGRGNFPDRFSARQFPNYSSELNVNALLLGDSALYLCASSLVQTLNTEAFFGQGTRLTVV.

The V call is TRBV4-2, the J call TRBJ2-1; TRBD2 matches at 7 bases. CDR1 and CDR2 (germline): LGHNA, YNFKEQ. This CDR3 comprises 16 residues. V gave up 4 bases and J gave up 5 bases; unmatched junction bases: 11. The DNA for the CDR3 is TGTGCCAGCAGCCCAGTAGGACTAGGGAAAGACAATGAGCAGTTCTTC. Encoded protein: CASSPVGLGKDNEQFF.

This clonotype was counted at least ten times. This chain uses TRBV20-1 with TRBJ2-3, with 9 nucleotides matching TRBD2. Germline trimming cut 0 bases from V and 6 bases from J; bases unmatched to any gene: 10. Germline CDR1 reads DFQATT; CDR2 reads SNEGSKA (reference sequence). This CDR3 contains 16 residues. The CDR3 DNA reads TGCAGTGCTAGAGAGGCGGGGGGGCACATGTCGGATACGCAGTATTTT. This translates into CSAREAGGHMSDTQYF.

The chain employs TRBV10-3 and TRBJ1-6, with 7 positions matching TRBD1. With V trimmed by 1 base and J by 6 bases, 6 bases remained unmatched. This CDR3 is built from 16 residues. In germline, CDR1 is ENHRY, CDR2 SYGVKD. The CDR3 sequence is CAISEFLGTANSPLHF. The CDR3 bases are TGTGCCATCAGTGAGTTCCTAGGGACAGCTAATTCACCCCTCCACTTT.

Only a few counts were recorded for this clonotype. The rearrangement uses TRBV30 and TRBJ2-7; 8 bases fit TRBD2. From germline, CDR1 is GTSNPN and CDR2 SVGIG (reference sequence). Trimming cost V 2 bases and J 3 bases; bases outside gene matches: 0. The length of the CDR3 is 12 residues. CDR3 region: CAWSTSGYEQYF. DNA of the CDR3: TGTGCCTGGAGTACTAGCGGCTACGAGCAGTACTTC.